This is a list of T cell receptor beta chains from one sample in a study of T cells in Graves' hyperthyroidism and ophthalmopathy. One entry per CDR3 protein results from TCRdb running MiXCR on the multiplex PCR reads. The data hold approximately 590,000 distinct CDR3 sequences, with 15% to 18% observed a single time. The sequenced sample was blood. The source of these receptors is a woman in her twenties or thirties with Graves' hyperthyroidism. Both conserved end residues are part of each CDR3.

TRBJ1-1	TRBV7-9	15	CASRPVDRSNTEAFF
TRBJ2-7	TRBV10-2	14	CASSKTGGIYEQYF
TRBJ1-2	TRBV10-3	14	CAISGQGAWNGYTF
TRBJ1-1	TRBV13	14	CASSYSGDLTEAFF
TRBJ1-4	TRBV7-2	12	CASSLQNEKLFF
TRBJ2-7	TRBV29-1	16	CSVAAPSMTGSYEQYF
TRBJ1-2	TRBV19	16	CASSIVAGTGFGGYTF
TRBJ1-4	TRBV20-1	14	CSASSSRRNEKLFF
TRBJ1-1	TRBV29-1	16	CSVETGGRIKNTEAFF
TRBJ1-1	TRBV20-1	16	CSASGTGDNMNTEAFF
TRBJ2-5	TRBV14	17	CASSPRSGYRIEETQYF
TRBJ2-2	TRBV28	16	CASSLHGTANTGELFF
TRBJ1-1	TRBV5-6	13	CASSPTATAEAFF
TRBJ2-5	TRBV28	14	CASSPRKGSETQYF
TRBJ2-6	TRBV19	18	CASSSMDRVPTGANVLTF
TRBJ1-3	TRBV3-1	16	CASSQGRGTGSNTIYF
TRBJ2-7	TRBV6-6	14	CASSYLAGAYEQYF
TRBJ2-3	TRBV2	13	CASTASEADTQYF
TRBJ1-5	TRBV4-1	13	CASSPPSNQPQHF
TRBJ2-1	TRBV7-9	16	CASSERQGPNYNEQFF
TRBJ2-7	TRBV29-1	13	CSVESPGTYEQYF
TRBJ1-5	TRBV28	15	CASSLPGYSNQPQHF
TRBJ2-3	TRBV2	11	CASRRGDTQYF
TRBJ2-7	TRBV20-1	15	CSARLYGRAEHEQYF